The subject of this entry is one TCR beta chain. What it recognizes is unknown. These data come from a study of T cell responses to AZD1222 COVID-19 vaccine. General study findings and limits: Dominant CD4 TCR responses targeted spike regions 160-218 and 743-854. Sampling that yielded the repertoires occurred only after the peak T cell response. Donors were chiefly white British, with a greater number of females, and clonal diversity was perhaps underestimated.

This table comes from immunoSEQ multiplex PCR, and its TCRdb copy is limited to in-frame clones, with some not included. The repertoire holds 110,000 or so clones, about 88% seen once, with more than 9% in the top ten. Germline V gene lookup returns CDR1 LNHDA and CDR2 SQIVND (reference sequence). The CDR3 length is 14 residues. The junction had 11 bases not matched to a gene; V was cut back by 8 bases and J by 8 bases. This specimen was peripheral blood, taken on day 0 of AZD1222 vaccination. The V and J genes are TRBV19 and TRBJ1-5, with TRBD1 matching over 8 bases. The receptor's source is an adult in good health. CDR3 amino acids: CASLDRTGLEPQHF. The CDR3 region has the DNA TGTGCCAGTCTTGATCGGACAGGGTTGGAGCCCCAGCATTTT.